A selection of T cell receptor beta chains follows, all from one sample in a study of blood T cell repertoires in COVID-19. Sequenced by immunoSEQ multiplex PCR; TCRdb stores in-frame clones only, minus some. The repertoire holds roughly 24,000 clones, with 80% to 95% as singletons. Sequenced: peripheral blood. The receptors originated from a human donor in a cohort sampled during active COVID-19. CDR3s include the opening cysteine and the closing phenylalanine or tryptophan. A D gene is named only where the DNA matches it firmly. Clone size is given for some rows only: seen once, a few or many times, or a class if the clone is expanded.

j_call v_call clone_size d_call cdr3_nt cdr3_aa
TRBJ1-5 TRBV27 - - TGTGCCAGCAGTTTGGAGGGTCCCAGCAATCAGCCCCAGCATTTT CASSLEGPSNQPQHF
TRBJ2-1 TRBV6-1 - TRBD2 TGTGCCAGCAGTGAACGGACTAGCGGGAATTACAATGAGCAGTTCTTC CASSERTSGNYNEQFF
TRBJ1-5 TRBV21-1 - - TGTGCCAGCCTGCAGGGCGGCGGCAATCAGCCCCAGCATTTT CASLQGGGNQPQHF
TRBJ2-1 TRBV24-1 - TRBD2 TGTGCCACGTCCGAGGCTAGCGGTGGCTCCTACAATGAGCAGTTCTTC CATSEASGGSYNEQFF
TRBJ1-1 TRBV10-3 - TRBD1 TGTGCCTACAGGGGCGAGGCGAACACTGAAGCTTTCTTT CAYRGEANTEAFF
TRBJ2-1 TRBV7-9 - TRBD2 TGTGCCAGCAGCTTTTATCGACTAGCGGGAGGTGATGAGCAGTTCTTC CASSFYRLAGGDEQFF
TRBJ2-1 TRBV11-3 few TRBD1 TGTGCCAGCAGCCCGGAGAGGGGGCCCTACAATGAGCAGTTCTTC CASSPERGPYNEQFF
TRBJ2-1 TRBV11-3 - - TGTGCCAGCAGGAGTAGCGGTCTCCCCACAGATGAGCAGTTCTTC CASRSSGLPTDEQFF
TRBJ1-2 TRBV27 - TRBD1 TGTGCCAGCAGTCGAGGGACAGGGTGGTTCCTTGGCTTCTATGGCTACACCTTC CASSRGTGWFLGFYGYTF
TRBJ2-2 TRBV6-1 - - TGTGCCAGCAGTGATGTACTGAAGAACACCGGGGAGCTGTTTTTT CASSDVLKNTGELFF
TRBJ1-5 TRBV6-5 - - TGTGCCAGCCAAAGAGGGGGTGAACAGCCCCAGCATTTT CASQRGGEQPQHF
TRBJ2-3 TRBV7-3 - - TGTGCCAGCAGCAGTACTAGCAACCACGATACGCAGTATTTT CASSSTSNHDTQYF
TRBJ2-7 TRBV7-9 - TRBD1 TGTGCCAGCAGAAGCCCAGGGGGCCGGTACGAGCAGTACTTC CASRSPGGRYEQYF
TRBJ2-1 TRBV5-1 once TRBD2 TGCGCCAGTGGGACTAGCGGGAGTGCGGATGAGCAGTTCTTC CASGTSGSADEQFF
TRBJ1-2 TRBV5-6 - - TGTGCCCAAGCTCTTAATGGCTACACCTTC CAQALNGYTF
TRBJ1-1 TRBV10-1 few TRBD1 TGCGCCAGCAGTCCGCCGGGACAGGGGGTTCGGTCCACTGAAGCTTTCTTT CASSPPGQGVRSTEAFF
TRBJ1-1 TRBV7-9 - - TGTGCCAGCAGCGGGGGAGGCATGAACACTGAAGCTTTCTTT CASSGGGMNTEAFF
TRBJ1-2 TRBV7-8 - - TGTGCCAGCAGCTTAGGCAATGGGGGGGCAGGAACCACTAACTATGGCTACACCTTC CASSLGNGGAGTTNYGYTF
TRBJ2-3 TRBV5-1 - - TGCGCCAGCAGCTTGAAGCTAGACCCAGATACGCAGTATTTT CASSLKLDPDTQYF
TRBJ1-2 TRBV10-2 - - TGCGCCAGCAGTGGTCGACAGAGAGCTAACTATGGCTACACCTTC CASSGRQRANYGYTF
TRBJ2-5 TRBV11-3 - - TGTGCCAGCAGCTTATGGGGGCGAGGAGAGACCCAGTACTTC CASSLWGRGETQYF
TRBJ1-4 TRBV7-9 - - TGTGCCAGCAGCTTCAGATTGGGGGGGTCTACGCTTAAGGATGAAAAACTGTTTTTT CASSFRLGGSTLKDEKLFF
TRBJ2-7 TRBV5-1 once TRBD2 TGCGCCAGCAGCTTGGGCGGGGGGGCGCGCGAGCAGTACTTC CASSLGGGAREQYF
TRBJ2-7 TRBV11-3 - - TGTGCCAGCAGCTTACCGGGTTCCTACGAGCAGTACTTC CASSLPGSYEQYF
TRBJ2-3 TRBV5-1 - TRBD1 TGCGCCAGCAGCACGGGACAGGGCACAGATACGCAGTATTTT CASSTGQGTDTQYF
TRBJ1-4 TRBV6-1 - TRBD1 TGTGCCAGCAGTGAACCTAACAGGGGACTCGGTGAAAAACTGTTTTTT CASSEPNRGLGEKLFF
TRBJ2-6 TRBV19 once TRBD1 TGTGCCAGTAGTCGACAGGGAAGGGCCTTCTCTGGGGCCAACGTCCTGACTTTC CASSRQGRAFSGANVLTF
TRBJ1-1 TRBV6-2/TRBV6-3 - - TGTGCCAGCAGCGTAGGGGGATCGGGGAACACTGAAGCTTTCTTT CASSVGGSGNTEAFF
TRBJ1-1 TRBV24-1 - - TGTGCCACCAGTGGGGTCGGGGGCACTGAAGCTTTCTTT CATSGVGGTEAFF
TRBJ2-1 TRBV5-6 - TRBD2 TGTGCCAGCAGTTTAGCGGGGCGATTCAATGAGCAGTTCTTC CASSLAGRFNEQFF
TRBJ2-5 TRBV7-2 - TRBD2 TGTGCCAGCAGCCCCCCCGCGGCGGGGGGATCAGAGACCCAGTACTTC CASSPPAAGGSETQYF
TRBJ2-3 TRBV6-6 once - TGTGCCAGCAGTTACTCTACACAGGTATATACGCAGTATTTT CASSYSTQVYTQYF
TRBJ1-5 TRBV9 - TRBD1 TGTGCCAGCAGCTCGCGACAGGGCCCCCCCAATCAGCCCCAGCATTTT CASSSRQGPPNQPQHF
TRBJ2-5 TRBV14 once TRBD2 TGTGCCAGCAGCCAAGATTCAGGGCGGGGGGACCAAGAGACCCAGTACTTC CASSQDSGRGDQETQYF
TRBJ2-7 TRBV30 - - TGTGCCTGGACTCGTTCACAGCTCTACGAGCAGTACTTC CAWTRSQLYEQYF
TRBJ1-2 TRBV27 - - TGTGCCAGCAGTTTAAAACAGGGACCTAACTATGGCTACACCTTC CASSLKQGPNYGYTF
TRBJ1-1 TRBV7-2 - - TGTGCCAGCAGCTTGACAGTTTTATGGAACACTGAAGCTTTCTTT CASSLTVLWNTEAFF
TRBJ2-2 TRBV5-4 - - TGTGCCAGCTCGCCGGGGATTAACACCGGGGAGCTGTTTTTT CASSPGINTGELFF
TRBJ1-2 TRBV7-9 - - TGTGCCAGCAGCTTATCAGGGGCAAATGGCTACACCTTC CASSLSGANGYTF
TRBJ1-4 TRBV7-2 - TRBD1 TGTGCCAGCAGCTCCGGGACAGAAAATGAAAAACTGTTTTTT CASSSGTENEKLFF
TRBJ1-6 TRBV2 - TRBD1 TGTGCCAGCATTGGGACAGGGACTCGATATAATTCACCCCTCCACTTT CASIGTGTRYNSPLHF
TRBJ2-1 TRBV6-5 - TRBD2 TGTGCCAGCAGTTACGGTGCGGGGGGGTCATACAATGAGCAGTTCTTC CASSYGAGGSYNEQFF
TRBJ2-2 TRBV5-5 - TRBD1 TGTGCCAGCAGCCTAGAGGGACAGGGGGCTCCCGGGGAGCTGTTTTTT CASSLEGQGAPGELFF
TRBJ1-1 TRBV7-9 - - TGTGCCGCACAGGTCGGAGGGCCTGAAGCTTTCTTT CAAQVGGPEAFF
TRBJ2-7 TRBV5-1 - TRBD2 TGCGCCAGCAGGCCAGATCTAGCGGCCTACGAGCAGTACTTC CASRPDLAAYEQYF
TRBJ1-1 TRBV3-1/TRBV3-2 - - TGTGCCAGCAGCCAAGGAGCGAACACTGAAGCTTTCTTT CASSQGANTEAFF
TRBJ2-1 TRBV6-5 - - TGTGCCAGCAGGTCGACAGATATCGCTGGAAATGAGCAGTTCTTC CASRSTDIAGNEQFF
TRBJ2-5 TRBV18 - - TGTGCCAGCTCACCGCAGGGGTTGGAGACCCAGTACTTC CASSPQGLETQYF
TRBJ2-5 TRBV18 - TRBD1 TGTGCCAGCTCACCACCGGCAGGGGGCTTAGAGACCCAGTACTTC CASSPPAGGLETQYF
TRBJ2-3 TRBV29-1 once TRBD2 TGCAGCGTCCCCGGGACTAGCGGGCAAACAGATACGCAGTATTTT CSVPGTSGQTDTQYF
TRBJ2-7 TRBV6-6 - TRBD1 TGTGCCAGCAGTCAAACCCGCCAGGGACAGGGGCTCGAGCAGTACTTC CASSQTRQGQGLEQYF
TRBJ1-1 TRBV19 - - TGTGCCAGTAGTAAACCGGGACACAAGAACACTGAAGCTTTCTTT CASSKPGHKNTEAFF